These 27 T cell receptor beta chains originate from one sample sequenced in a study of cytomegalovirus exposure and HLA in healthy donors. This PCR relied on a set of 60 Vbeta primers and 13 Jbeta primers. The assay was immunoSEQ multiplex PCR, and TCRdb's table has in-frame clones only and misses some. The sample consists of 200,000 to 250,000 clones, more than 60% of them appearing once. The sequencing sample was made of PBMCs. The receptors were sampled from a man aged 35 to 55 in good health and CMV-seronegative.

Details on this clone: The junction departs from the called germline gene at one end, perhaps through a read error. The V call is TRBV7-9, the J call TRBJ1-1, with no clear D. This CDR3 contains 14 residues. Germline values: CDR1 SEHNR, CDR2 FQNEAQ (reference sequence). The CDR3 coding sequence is TGTTCCAGCAGCTTAGTAAGCGAGAACACTGAAGCTTTCTTT. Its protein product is CSSSLVSENTEAFF.

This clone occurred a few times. CDR3 in amino acids: CASSWGGIDEKLFF. CDR3 nucleotides: TGTGCCAGCAGTTGGGGGGGGATAGATGAAAAACTGTTTTTT. The chain employs TRBV7-9 and TRBJ1-4; maybe TRBD1 (5 bases). The length of the CDR3 is 14 residues. Per the germline V gene, CDR1 is SEHNR and CDR2 is FQNEAQ (reference sequence). Trimming removed 6 bases from V and 6 bases from J, with 14 bases in between.

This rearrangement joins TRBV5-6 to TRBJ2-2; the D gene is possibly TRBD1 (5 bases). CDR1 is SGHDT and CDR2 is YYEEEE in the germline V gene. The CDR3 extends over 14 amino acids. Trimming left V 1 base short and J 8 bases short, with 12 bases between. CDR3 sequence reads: CASSLLRGPGELFF. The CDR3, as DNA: TGTGCCAGCAGCTTGCTTAGGGGTCCAGGGGAGCTGTTTTTT.

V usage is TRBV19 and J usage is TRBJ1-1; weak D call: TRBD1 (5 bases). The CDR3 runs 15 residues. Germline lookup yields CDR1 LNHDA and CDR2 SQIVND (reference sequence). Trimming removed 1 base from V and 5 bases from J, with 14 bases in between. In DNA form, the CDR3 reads TGTGCCAGTAGTATAGGTGGGCAGGGAGGGACTGAAGCTTTCTTT. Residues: CASSIGGQGGTEAFF.

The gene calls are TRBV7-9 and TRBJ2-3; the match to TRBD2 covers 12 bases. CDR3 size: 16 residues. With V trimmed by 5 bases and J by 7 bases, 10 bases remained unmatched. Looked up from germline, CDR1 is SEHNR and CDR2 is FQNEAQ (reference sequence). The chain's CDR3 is CASSIASGRGGNTQYF. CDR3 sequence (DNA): TGTGCCAGCAGCATCGCTAGCGGGAGGGGGGGAAATACGCAGTATTTT. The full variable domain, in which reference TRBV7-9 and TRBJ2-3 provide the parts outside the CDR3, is DTGVSQNPRHKITKRGQNVTFRCDPISEHNRLYWYRQTLGQGPEFLTYFQNEAQLEKSRLLSDRFSAERPKGSFSTLEIQRTEQGDSAMYLCASSIASGRGGNTQYFGPGTRLTVL.

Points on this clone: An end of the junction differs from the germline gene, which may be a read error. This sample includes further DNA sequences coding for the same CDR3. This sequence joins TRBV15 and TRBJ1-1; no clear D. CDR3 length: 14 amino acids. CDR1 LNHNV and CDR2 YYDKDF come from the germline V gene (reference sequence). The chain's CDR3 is CATSSLRGDTEAFF. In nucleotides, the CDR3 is TGTGCCACCAGCTCACTCCGGGGAGACACTGAGGCTTTCTTT.

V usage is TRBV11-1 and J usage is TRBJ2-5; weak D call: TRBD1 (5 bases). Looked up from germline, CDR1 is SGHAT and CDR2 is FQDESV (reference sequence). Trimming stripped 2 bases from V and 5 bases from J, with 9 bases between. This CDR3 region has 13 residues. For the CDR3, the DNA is TGTGCCAGCAGCTTACGGCGACAGGAGACCCAGTACTTC. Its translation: CASSLRRQETQYF.

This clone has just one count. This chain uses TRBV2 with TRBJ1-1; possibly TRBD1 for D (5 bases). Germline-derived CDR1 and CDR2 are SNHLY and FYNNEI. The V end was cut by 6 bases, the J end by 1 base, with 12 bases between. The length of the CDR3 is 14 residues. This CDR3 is CASRAGTQNTEAFF. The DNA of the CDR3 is TGTGCCAGCAGGGCCGGGACTCAGAACACTGAAGCTTTCTTT.

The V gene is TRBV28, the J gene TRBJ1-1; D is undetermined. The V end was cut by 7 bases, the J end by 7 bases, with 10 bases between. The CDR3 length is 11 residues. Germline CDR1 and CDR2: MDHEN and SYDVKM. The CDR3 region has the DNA TGTGCCAGCAAAACTGCCGATGAAGCTTTCTTT. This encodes CASKTADEAFF. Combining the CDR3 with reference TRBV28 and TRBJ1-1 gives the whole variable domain DVKVTQSSRYLVKRTGEKVFLECVQDMDHENMFWYRQDPGLGLRLIYFSYDVKMKEKGDIPEGYSVSREKKERFSLILESASTNQTSMYLCASKTADEAFFGQGTRLTVV.

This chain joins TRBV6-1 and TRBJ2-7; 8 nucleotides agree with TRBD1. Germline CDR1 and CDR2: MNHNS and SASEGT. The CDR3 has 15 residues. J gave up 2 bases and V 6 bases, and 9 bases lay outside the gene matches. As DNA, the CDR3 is TGTGCCAGCAGAACCGGGACAGGATCTACCTACGAGCAGTACTTC. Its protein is CASRTGTGSTYEQYF.

Here the CDR3 reads CASSLGSASGSIEQYF. Written as DNA, the CDR3 is TGTGCCAGCAGCTTAGGATCGGCTAGCGGGAGTATCGAGCAGTACTTC. This chain connects TRBV13 to TRBJ2-7; 10 positions agree with TRBD2. Germline V CDR1 and CDR2: PRHDT, FYEKMQ (reference sequence). The CDR3 loop spans 16 amino acids. The V gene end was trimmed by 0 bases and the J gene end by 6 bases; junction bases not matched to a gene: 8.

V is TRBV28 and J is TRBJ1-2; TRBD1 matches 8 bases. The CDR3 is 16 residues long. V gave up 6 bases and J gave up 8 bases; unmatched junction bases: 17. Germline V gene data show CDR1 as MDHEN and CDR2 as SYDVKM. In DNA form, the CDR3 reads TGTGCCAGCAGGATCTCCGCAGCAGGGGGCATAGGAGGCTACACCTTC. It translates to CASRISAAGGIGGYTF.

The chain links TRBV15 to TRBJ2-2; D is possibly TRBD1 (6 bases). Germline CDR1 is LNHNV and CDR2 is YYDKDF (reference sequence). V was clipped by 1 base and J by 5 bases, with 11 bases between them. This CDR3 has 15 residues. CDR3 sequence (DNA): TGTGCCACCAGCAGAGCAGGGGTTCGGACCGGGGAGCTGTTTTTT. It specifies CATSRAGVRTGELFF.

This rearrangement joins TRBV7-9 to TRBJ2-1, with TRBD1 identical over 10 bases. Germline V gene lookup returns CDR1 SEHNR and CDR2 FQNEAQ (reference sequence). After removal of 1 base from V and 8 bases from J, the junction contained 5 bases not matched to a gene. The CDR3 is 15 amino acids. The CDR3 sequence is CASSLEDRGRDEQFF. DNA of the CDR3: TGTGCCAGCAGCTTAGAGGACAGGGGGAGGGATGAGCAGTTCTTC.

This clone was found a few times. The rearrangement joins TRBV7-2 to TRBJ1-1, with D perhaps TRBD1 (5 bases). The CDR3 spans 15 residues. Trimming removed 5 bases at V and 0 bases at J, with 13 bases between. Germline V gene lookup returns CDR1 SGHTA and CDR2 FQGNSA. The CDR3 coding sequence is TGTGCCAGCAGCCCTTGGGGGGGAATGAACACTGAAGCTTTCTTT. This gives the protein CASSPWGGMNTEAFF.

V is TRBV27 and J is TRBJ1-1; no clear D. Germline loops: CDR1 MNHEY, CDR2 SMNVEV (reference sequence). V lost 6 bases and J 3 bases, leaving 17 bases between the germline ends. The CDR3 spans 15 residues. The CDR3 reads CASSNAPRGDTEAFF. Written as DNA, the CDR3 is TGTGCCAGCAGCAACGCCCCAAGAGGAGACACTGAAGCTTTCTTT.

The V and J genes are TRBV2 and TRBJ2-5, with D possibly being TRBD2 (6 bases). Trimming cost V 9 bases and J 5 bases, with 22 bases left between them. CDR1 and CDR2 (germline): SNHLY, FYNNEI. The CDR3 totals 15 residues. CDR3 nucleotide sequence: TGTGCCAGTTGGGCCTTCCTTTTAGCGGAGGAGACCCAGTACTTC. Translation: CASWAFLLAEETQYF.

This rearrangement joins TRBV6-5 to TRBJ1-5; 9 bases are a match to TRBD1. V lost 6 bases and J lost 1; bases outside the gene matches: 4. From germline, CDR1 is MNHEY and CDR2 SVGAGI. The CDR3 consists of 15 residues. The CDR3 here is CASSEQGASNQPQHF. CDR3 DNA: TGTGCCAGCAGCGAACAGGGGGCGAGCAATCAGCCCCAGCATTTT.

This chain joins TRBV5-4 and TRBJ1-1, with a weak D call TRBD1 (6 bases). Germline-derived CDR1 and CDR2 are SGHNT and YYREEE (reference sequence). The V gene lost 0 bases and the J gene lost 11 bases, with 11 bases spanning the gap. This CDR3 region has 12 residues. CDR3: CASSLAGAGAFF. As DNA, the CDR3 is TGTGCCAGCAGCTTGGCAGGGGCTGGGGCTTTCTTT.

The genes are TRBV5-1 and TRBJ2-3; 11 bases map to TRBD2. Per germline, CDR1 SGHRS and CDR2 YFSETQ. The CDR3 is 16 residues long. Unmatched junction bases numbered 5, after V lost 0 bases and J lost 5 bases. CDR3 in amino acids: CASSLETSGVGDTQYF. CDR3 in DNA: TGCGCCAGCAGCTTGGAGACTAGCGGGGTCGGAGATACGCAGTATTTT.

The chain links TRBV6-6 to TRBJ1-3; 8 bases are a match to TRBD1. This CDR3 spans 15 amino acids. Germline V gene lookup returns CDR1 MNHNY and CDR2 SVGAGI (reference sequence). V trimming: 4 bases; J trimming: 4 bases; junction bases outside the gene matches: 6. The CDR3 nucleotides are TGTGCCAGCAGTTTGGACAGGGTCTACGGAAACACCATATATTTT. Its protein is CASSLDRVYGNTIYF.

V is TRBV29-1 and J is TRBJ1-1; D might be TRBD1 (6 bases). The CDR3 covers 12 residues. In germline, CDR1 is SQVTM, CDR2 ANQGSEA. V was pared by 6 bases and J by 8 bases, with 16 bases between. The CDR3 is CSVGRPDREAFF. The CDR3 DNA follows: TGCAGCGTCGGGAGGCCTGACAGGGAAGCTTTCTTT.

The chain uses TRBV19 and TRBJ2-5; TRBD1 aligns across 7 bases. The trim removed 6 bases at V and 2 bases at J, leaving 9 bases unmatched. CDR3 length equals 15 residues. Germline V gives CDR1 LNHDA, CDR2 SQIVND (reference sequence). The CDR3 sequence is CASSDRVGQQETQYF. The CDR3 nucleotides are TGTGCCAGTAGCGACAGGGTGGGTCAGCAAGAGACCCAGTACTTC.

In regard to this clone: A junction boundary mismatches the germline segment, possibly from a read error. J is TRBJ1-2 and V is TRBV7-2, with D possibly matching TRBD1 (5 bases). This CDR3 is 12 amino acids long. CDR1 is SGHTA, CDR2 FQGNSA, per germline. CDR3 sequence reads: CASSSNPGPFNF. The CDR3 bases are TGTGCCAGCAGCTCAAATCCAGGGCCCTTCAACTTC. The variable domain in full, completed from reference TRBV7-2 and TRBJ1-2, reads GAGVSQSPSNKVTEKGKDVELRCDPISGHTALYWYRQSLGQGLEFLIYFQGNSAPDKSGLPSDRFSAERTGGSVSTLTIQRTQQEDSAVYLCASSSNPGPFNFGSGTRLTVV.

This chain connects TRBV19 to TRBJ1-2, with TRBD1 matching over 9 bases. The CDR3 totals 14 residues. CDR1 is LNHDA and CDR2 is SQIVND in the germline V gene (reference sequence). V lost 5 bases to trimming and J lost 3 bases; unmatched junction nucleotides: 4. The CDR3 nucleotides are TGTGCCAGTAGTTCCTGGACAGGGGACTATGGCTACACCTTC. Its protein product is CASSSWTGDYGYTF.

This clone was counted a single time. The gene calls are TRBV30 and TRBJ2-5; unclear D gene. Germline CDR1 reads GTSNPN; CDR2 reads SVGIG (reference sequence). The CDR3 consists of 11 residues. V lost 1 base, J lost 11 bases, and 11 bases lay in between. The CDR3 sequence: CAWSATLNQYF. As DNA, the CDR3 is TGTGCCTGGAGTGCGACTTTGAATCAGTACTTC.

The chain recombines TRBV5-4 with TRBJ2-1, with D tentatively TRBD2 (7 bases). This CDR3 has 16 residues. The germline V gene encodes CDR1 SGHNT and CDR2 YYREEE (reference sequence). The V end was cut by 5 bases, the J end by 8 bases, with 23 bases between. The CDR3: CASRRGGAIPVDEQFF. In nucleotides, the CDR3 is TGTGCCAGCAGAAGGGGGGGGGCTATTCCTGTGGATGAGCAGTTCTTC.